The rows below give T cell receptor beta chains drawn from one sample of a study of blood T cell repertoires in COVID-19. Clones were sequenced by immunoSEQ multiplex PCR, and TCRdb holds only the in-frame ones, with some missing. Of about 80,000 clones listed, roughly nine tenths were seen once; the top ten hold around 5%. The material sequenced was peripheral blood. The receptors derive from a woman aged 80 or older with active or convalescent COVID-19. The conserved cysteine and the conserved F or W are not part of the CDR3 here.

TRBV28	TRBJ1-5	ASSFNYREKGHQPQH
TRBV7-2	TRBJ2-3	ASSLQNTDTQY
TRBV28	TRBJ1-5	ASRRTGGFQPQH
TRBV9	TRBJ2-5	AGVQGPQETQY
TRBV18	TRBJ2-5	ASSPMLASRKETQY
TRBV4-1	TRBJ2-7	ASSLGAGGSYEQY
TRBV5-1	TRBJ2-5	ASSLDGAARETQY
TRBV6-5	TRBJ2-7	ASRRLAGIYEQY
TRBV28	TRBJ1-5	ASSSSLGAMGQPQH
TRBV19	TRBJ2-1	ASSTAGQGYNEQF
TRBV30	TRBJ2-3	AWSVLGADTQY
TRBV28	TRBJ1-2	ASSSPTGVGAYGYT
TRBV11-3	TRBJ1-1	ASSLAPRAYAF
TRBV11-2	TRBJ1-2	ASSLRGGDTVYGYT
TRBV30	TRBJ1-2	AWGGTGADYGYT
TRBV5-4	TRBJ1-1	ASSTSGGEAF
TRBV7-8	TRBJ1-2	ASSFIQGSDGYT
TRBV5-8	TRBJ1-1	ASPDRTTEAF
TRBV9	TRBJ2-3	ASSVGLAGTSTDTQY
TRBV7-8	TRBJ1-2	ASSLSEVPTIGYT
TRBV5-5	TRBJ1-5	ASSLGTANQPQH
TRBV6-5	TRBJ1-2	ASKLDGAYGYT
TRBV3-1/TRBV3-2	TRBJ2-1	ASSPRGRLAGRYNEQF
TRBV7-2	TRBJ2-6	ASSLWTGGMGSGANVLT
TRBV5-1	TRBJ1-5	ASPDKSHQPQH
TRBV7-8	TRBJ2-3	ASSPRRGFRTDTQY
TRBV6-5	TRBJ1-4	ASRSQGGGNEKLF
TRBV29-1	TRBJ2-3	SVERTGTDTQY
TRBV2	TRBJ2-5	ASLLAGAQETQY
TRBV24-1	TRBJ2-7	ATSAGGSYEQY
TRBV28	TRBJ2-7	ASSFLGSLRGQY
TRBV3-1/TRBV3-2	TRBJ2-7	ASRRSSGGSTYEQY
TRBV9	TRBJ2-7	ASSVEASSEQY
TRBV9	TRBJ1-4	ASSVAGGQANEKLF
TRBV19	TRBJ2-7	ASSILQGPYEQY
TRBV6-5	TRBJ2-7	ASSYYGGRFNEQY
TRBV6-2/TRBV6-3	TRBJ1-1	ASSPGPPGLTEAF
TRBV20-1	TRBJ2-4	SASVLRDIQY
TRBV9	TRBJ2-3	ASSVAGDRATDTQY
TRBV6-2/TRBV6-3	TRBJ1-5	ASSFDRVINQPQH
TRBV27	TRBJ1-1	ASSLRGQGMKAF
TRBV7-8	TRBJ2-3	ASSPRWGRGASGKSTDTQY
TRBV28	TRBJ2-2	ASVRSGAGELF
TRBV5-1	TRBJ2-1	ASSPSPGQGAFEQF
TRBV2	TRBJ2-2	ASSGQGWGELF
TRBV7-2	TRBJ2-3	ASSPLAKRGTDTQY
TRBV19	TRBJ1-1	ASSIETGVTEAF
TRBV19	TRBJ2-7	ASSFGGASSYEQY
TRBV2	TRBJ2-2	ASSLQRGTNTGELF
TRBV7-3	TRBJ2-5	ASSLNGGAPQETQY
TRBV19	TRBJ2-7	ASSPGTSARRKAYEQY
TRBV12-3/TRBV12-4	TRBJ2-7	ASTQGWEQY